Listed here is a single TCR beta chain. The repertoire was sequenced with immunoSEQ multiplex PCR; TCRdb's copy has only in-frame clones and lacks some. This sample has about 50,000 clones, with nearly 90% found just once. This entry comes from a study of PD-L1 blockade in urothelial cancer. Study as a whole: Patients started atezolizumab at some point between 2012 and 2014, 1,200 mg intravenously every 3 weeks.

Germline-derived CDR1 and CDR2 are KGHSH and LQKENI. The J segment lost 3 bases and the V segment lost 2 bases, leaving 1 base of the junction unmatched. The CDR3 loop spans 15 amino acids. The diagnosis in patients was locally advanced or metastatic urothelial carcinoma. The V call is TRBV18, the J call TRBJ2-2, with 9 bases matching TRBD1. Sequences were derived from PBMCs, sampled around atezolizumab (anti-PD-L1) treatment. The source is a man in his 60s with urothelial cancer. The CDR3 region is CASSPWTGDTGELFF. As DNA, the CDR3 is TGTGCCAGCTCACCATGGACAGGGGACACCGGGGAGCTGTTTTTT.